The 18 T cell receptor beta chains below all came from one sample that was sequenced in a study of cytomegalovirus exposure and HLA in healthy donors. The PCR contained 60 Vbeta and 13 Jbeta primers. Profiling relied on immunoSEQ multiplex PCR, and the TCRdb table lists in-frame clones only, not all of them. The sample contains about 260,000 clones, roughly 81% of which appear only once. Input material: PBMCs. The receptors were sampled from a woman in her thirties or forties in good health and CMV-seropositive.

This clone came up a few times. Different DNA sequences within this sample yield the same CDR3. V and J are TRBV4-3 and TRBJ2-7, with D maybe TRBD1 (6 bases). This CDR3 spans 13 amino acids. Per germline, CDR1 LGHNA and CDR2 YSLEER. V gave up 0 bases and J gave up 4 bases, with 7 bases separating them. The CDR3 bases are TGCGCCAGCAGCCAAGAAAGGGGGTACGAGCAGTACTTC. Residues: CASSQERGYEQYF.

This clone was detected once. The chain is built from TRBV5-6 and TRBJ2-5, with TRBD2 identical over 12 bases. Trimming at V came to 3 bases and at J to 2 bases, leaving 5 bases not matched to a gene. This CDR3 comprises 16 residues. Per germline, CDR1 SGHDT and CDR2 YYEEEE. The CDR3 coding sequence is TGTGCCAGCAGCTATGGACTAGCGGGGAAACAAGAGACCCAGTACTTC. Translation gives CASSYGLAGKQETQYF.

This chain connects TRBV19 to TRBJ2-7; 8 bases map to TRBD1. The CDR3 loop spans 14 amino acids. Germline V CDR1 and CDR2: LNHDA, SQIVND (reference sequence). V lost 4 bases and J lost 4; bases outside the gene matches: 6. This CDR3 reads CASSRDRGKYEQYF. The CDR3 DNA is TGTGCCAGTAGTAGAGACAGGGGAAAATACGAGCAGTACTTC.

V usage is TRBV2 and J usage is TRBJ1-1; the match to TRBD1 covers 11 bases. The V and J ends lost 8 bases and 2 bases, in that order; junction bases with no gene match: 10. Germline V gene data show CDR1 as SNHLY and CDR2 as FYNNEI. The CDR3 covers 16 residues. The CDR3 here is CASLDRDRGINTEAFF. CDR3 bases: TGTGCCAGCCTAGACCGGGACAGGGGGATCAACACTGAAGCTTTCTTT.

The V and J genes are TRBV21-1 and TRBJ1-5; the table's TRBD1 call for D was not verified on the DNA. TRBV21-1 is designated a pseudogene. The CDR3 is 15 amino acids. The CDR3 nucleotides are TGTGCCAGCACCCAAGGGCCCAGGGGCAATCAGCCCCAGCATTTT. This sequence encodes CASTQGPRGNQPQHF.

This clone was observed once. The V call is TRBV2, the J call TRBJ2-3; 11 bases match TRBD2. The V and J ends lost 3 bases and 4 bases, in that order; junction bases with no gene match: 3. The CDR3 spans 15 residues. Germline CDR1 reads SNHLY; CDR2 reads FYNNEI. CDR3: CASSDASGRSDTQYF. CDR3 nucleotides: TGTGCCAGCAGTGATGCTAGCGGGAGGTCAGATACGCAGTATTTT.

The chain links TRBV11-3 to TRBJ1-1; TRBD1 matches at 10 bases. The CDR3 covers 15 residues. Germline loops: CDR1 SGHNT, CDR2 YENEEA. J was trimmed by 4 bases and V by 5 bases; bases with no gene match: 7. The CDR3 DNA reads as TGTGCCAGCAGCCCCGGGACAGGGGAGGGCACTGAAGCTTTCTTT. Its translation is CASSPGTGEGTEAFF.

This chain uses TRBV7-2 with TRBJ2-1; TRBD2 matches 7 bases. Trimming removed 5 bases from V and 0 bases from J; junction bases left unmatched: 7. Germline CDR1 SGHTA, CDR2 FQGNSA. This CDR3 region has 16 residues. CDR3 DNA sequence: TGTGCCAGCAGCGGCCCTAGCGGAAGCTCCTACAATGAGCAGTTCTTC. Protein sequence: CASSGPSGSSYNEQFF.

This clone was counted a single time. The V call is TRBV28, the J call TRBJ1-1, with 7 bases matching TRBD1. The CDR3 is made up of 13 amino acids. The trim removed 7 bases at V and 6 bases at J, leaving 8 bases unmatched. Germline V gives CDR1 MDHEN, CDR2 SYDVKM. CDR3 DNA sequence: TGTGCCAGCATCCTTGTAGGGGGCCCTGAAGCTTTCTTT. This translates into CASILVGGPEAFF.

The sample holds a few counts of this clone. The chain recombines TRBV10-2 with TRBJ2-1, with 7 bases lining up with TRBD2. Germline V gene sequence: CDR1 WSHSY, CDR2 SAAADI. The CDR3 is 14 residues long. Unmatched junction bases numbered 5, after V lost 5 bases and J lost 4 bases. CDR3 residues: CASSLAEVYNEQFF. Here the CDR3 DNA reads TGCGCCAGCAGTCTAGCGGAGGTGTACAATGAGCAGTTCTTC.

The chain recombines TRBV9 with TRBJ1-2; the D is unclear. Germline V gene lookup returns CDR1 SGDLS and CDR2 YYNGEE. This CDR3 has 13 residues. Trimming cost V 2 bases and J 6 bases, with 11 bases left between them. The DNA for the CDR3 is TGTGCCAGCAGCGTTTGGGTTCGGGATGGCTACACCTTC. Encoded protein: CASSVWVRDGYTF.

This clone was seen a single time. The genes are TRBV9 and TRBJ2-7; 9 bases fit TRBD2. V lost 4 bases to trimming and J lost 2 bases; unmatched junction nucleotides: 4. CDR1 is SGDLS, CDR2 YYNGEE, per germline. The CDR3 totals 14 residues. As DNA, the CDR3 is TGTGCCAGCAGCTCCAGCGGGAGGCCCTACGAGCAGTACTTC. Its translation is CASSSSGRPYEQYF.

About this clone itself: This CDR3 is also generated by other DNA sequences in the sample. This chain connects TRBV30 to TRBJ2-3; 9 bases agree with TRBD2. This CDR3 region has 12 residues. CDR1 and CDR2 from the germline V gene are GTSNPN and SVGIG (reference sequence). V was clipped by 5 bases and J by 3 bases; unmatched bases: 0. CDR3: CAWGLATDTQYF. The CDR3 nucleotides are TGTGCCTGGGGACTAGCGACAGATACGCAGTATTTT. The variable domain in full, completed from reference TRBV30 and TRBJ2-3, reads SQTIHQWPATLVQPVGSPLSLECTVEGTSNPNLYWYRQAAGRGLQLLFYSVGIGQISSEVPQNLSASRPQDRQFILSSKKLLLSDSGFYLCAWGLATDTQYFGPGTRLTVL.

This chain joins TRBV19 and TRBJ1-2; 7 bases map to TRBD1. The CDR3 has 15 residues. Trimming cost V 6 bases and J 3 bases; bases outside gene matches: 10. Germline V gene data show CDR1 as LNHDA and CDR2 as SQIVND (reference sequence). The CDR3 sequence: CASRSHRGSDYGYTF. Here the CDR3 DNA reads TGTGCCAGTAGGTCACACAGGGGATCGGACTATGGCTACACCTTC. The variable domain in full, completed from reference TRBV19 and TRBJ1-2, reads DGGITQSPKYLFRKEGQNVTLSCEQNLNHDAMYWYRQDPGQGLRLIYYSQIVNDFQKGDIAEGYSVSREKKESFPLTVTSAQKNPTAFYLCASRSHRGSDYGYTFGSGTRLTVV.

The chain couples TRBV28 to TRBJ1-4; the D gene is possibly TRBD1 (5 bases). Germline CDR1 and CDR2: MDHEN and SYDVKM. This CDR3 has 12 residues. DNA of the CDR3: TGTGCGGGGGGGGTGCCGGATGAAAAACTGTTTTTT. Translated: CAGGVPDEKLFF.

The chain carries TRBV25-1 and TRBJ1-4, with a tentative D call TRBD1 (5 bases). This CDR3 has 14 amino acids. Trimming stripped 2 bases from V and 8 bases from J, with 12 bases between. Germline lookup yields CDR1 MGHDK and CDR2 SYGVNS. The CDR3 loop reads CASSEGGIGEKLFF. The CDR3, as DNA: TGTGCCAGCAGTGAAGGGGGGATTGGGGAAAAACTGTTTTTT.

The gene calls are TRBV5-6 and TRBJ1-1, with TRBD1 identical over 8 bases. Trimming at V came to 4 bases and at J to 5 bases, leaving 10 bases not matched to a gene. Germline lookup yields CDR1 SGHDT and CDR2 YYEEEE. This CDR3 region has 15 residues. CDR3 bases: TGTGCCAGCAGCAAGCAGGGGGCGCGGGAGACTGAAGCTTTCTTT. It encodes CASSKQGARETEAFF.

The chain couples TRBV7-9 to TRBJ2-7; the match to TRBD1 covers 10 bases. CDR3 size: 16 residues. V gave up 5 bases and J gave up 7 bases; unmatched junction bases: 14. The V gene's germline CDR1 is SEHNR and CDR2 FQNEAQ (reference sequence). CDR3 in amino acids: CASSDFSRGQGSEQYF. In DNA form, the CDR3 reads TGTGCCAGCAGCGATTTTAGTAGGGGACAGGGGTCTGAGCAGTACTTC.